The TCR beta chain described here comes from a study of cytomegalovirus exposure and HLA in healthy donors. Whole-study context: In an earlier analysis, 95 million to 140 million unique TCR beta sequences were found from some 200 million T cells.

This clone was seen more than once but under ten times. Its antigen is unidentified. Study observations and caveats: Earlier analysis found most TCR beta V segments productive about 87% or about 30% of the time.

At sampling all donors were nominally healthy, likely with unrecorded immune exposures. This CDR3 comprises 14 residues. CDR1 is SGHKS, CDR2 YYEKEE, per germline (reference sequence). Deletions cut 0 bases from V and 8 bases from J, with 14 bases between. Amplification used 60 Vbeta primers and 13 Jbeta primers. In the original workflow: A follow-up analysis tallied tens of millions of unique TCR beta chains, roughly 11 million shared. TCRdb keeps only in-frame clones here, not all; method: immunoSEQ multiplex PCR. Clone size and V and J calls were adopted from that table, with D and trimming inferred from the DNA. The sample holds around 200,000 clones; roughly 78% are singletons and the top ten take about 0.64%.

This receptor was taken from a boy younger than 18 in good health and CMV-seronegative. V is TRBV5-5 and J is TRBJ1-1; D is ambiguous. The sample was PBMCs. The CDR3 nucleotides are TGTGCCAGCAGCTTGGCGCCTAGTGGCAGAGAAGCTTTCTTT. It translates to CASSLAPSGREAFF.